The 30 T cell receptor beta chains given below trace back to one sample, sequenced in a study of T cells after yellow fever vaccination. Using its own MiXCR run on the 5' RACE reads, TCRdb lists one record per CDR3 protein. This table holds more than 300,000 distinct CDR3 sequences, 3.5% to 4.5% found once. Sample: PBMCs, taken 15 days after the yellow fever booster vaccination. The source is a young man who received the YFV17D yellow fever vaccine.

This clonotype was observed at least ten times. DNA for the CDR3: TGCAGTGCTAGATCCAGCGGCTCCACAGATACGCAGTATTTT. Translated: CSARSSGSTDTQYF. The chain employs TRBV20-1 and TRBJ2-3; possibly TRBD2 for D (5 bases). Trimming shortened V by 2 bases and J by 2 bases, and 11 bases separated the two germline ends. CDR1 is DFQATT and CDR2 is SNEGSKA in the germline V gene (reference sequence). The CDR3 is made up of 14 amino acids.

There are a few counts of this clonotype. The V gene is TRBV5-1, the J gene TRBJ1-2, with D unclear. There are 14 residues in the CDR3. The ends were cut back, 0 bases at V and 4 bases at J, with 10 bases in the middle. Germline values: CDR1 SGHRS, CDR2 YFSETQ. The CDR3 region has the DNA TGCGCCAGCAGCTTGGAGGGCTTCGGCTATGGCTACACCTTC. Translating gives CASSLEGFGYGYTF.

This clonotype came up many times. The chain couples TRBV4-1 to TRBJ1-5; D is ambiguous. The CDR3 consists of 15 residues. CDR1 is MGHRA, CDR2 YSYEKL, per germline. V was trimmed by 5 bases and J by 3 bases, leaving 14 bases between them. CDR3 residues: CASSEADRTNQPQHF. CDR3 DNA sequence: TGCGCCAGCAGCGAAGCAGACCGGACCAATCAGCCCCAGCATTTT.

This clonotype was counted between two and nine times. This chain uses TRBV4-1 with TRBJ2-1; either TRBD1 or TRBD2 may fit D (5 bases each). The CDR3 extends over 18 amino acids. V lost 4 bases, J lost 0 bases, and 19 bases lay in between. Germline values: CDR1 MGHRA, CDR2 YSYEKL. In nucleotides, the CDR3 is TGCGCCAGCAGCCGGGGCCCAACCCGAGGGAGCTCCTACAATGAGCAGTTCTTC. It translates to CASSRGPTRGSSYNEQFF.

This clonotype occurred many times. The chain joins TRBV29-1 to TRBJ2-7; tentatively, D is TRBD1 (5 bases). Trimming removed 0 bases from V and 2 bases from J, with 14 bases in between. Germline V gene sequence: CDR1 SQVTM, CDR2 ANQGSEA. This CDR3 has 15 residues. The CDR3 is CSVEDHRPMAYEQYV. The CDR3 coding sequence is TGCAGCGTTGAAGATCACAGGCCGATGGCCTACGAGCAGTACGTC.

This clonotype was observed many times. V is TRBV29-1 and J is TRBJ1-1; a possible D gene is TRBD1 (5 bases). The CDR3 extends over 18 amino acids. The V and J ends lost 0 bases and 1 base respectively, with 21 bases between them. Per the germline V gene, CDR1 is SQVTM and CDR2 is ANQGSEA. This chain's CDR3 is CSVEDGRSRTGPNTEAFF. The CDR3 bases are TGCAGCGTTGAAGATGGCCGCTCTCGTACGGGGCCGAACACTGAAGCTTTCTTT.

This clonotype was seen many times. The CDR3 sequence: CASSSRDYPPPYEQYF. The CDR3 nucleotides read TGTGCCAGCAGCTCACGGGACTACCCGCCACCCTACGAGCAGTACTTC. The rearrangement joins TRBV7-8 to TRBJ2-7; TRBD2 aligns across 7 bases. This CDR3 is built from 16 residues. Losses at the gene ends were 4 bases for V and 2 bases for J; bases not matched to a gene: 11. Germline-derived CDR1 and CDR2 are SGHVS and FQNEAQ.

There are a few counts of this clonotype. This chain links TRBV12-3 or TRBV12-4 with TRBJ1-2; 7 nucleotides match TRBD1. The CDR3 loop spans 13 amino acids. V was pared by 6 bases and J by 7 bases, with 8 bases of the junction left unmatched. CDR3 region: CASRRQGSGGYTF. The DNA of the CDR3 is TGTGCCAGCAGGAGACAGGGTAGTGGTGGCTACACCTTC.

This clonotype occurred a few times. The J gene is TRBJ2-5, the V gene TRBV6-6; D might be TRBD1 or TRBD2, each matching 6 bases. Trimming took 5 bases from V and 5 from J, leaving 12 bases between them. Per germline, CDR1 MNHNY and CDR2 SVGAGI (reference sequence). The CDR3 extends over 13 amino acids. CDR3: CASSEQGGETQYF. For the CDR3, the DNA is TGTGCCAGCAGTGAACAGGGAGGCGAGACCCAGTACTTC.

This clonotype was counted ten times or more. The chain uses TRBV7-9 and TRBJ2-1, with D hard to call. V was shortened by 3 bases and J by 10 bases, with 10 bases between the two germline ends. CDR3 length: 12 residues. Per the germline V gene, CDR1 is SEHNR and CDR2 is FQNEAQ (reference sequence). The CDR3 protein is CASSFQATEQFF. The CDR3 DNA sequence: TGTGCCAGCAGCTTCCAGGCAACCGAGCAGTTCTTC. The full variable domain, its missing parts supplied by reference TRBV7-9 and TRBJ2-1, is DTGVSQNPRHKITKRGQNVTFRCDPISEHNRLYWYRQTLGQGPEFLTYFQNEAQLEKSRLLSDRFSAERPKGSFSTLEIQRTEQGDSAMYLCASSFQATEQFFGPGTRLTVL.

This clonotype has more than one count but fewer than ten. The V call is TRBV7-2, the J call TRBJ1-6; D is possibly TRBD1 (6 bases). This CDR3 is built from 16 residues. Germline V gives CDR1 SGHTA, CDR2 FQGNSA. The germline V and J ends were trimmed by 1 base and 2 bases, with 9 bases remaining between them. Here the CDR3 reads CASSLGDRPYNSPLHF. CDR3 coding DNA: TGTGCCAGCAGCTTAGGTGACAGGCCCTATAATTCACCCCTCCACTTT.

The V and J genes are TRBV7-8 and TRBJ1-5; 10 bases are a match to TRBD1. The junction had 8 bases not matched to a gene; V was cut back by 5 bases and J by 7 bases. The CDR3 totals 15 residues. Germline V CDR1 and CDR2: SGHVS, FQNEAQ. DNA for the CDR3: TGTGCCAGCAGCGCGACCGGGACAGGGGCCCAGCCCCAGCATTTT. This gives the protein CASSATGTGAQPQHF.

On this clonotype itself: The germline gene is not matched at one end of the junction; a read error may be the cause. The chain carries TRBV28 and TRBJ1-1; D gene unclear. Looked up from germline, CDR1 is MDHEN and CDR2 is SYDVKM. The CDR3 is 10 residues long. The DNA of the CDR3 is TGTGCCAGTGGAAGCACTAAAGCTTTCTTT. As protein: CASGSTKAFF.

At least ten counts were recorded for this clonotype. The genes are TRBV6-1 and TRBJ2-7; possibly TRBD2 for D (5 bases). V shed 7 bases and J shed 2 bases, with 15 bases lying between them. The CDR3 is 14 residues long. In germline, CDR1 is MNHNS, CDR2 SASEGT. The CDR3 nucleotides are TGTGCCAGCATGGCGGGCTACAATGCCTACGAGCAGTACGTC. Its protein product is CASMAGYNAYEQYV.

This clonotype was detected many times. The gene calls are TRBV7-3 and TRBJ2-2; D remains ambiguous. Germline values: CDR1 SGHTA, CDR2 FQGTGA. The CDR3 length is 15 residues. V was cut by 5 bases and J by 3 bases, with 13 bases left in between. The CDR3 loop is CASSPTLAHTGELFF. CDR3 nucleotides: TGTGCCAGCAGCCCGACCTTGGCACACACCGGGGAGCTGTTTTTT.

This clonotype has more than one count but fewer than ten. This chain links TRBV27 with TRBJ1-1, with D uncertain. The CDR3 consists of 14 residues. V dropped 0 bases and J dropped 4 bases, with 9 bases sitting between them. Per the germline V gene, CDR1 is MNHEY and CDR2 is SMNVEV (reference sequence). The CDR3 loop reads CASSLSGSTTEAFF. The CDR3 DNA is TGTGCCAGCAGTTTATCTGGGAGCACCACTGAAGCTTTCTTT.

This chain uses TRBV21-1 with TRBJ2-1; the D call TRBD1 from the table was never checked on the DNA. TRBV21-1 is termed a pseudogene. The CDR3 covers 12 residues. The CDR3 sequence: CASSKRGGEQFF. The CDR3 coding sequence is TGTGCCAGCAGCAAAAGGGGTGGTGAGCAGTTCTTC.

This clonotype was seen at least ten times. The CDR3 loop is CASSHDPGQGISRTGELFF. As DNA, the CDR3 is TGCGCCAGCAGCCACGATCCGGGACAGGGGATATCCAGGACCGGGGAGCTGTTTTTT. The chain uses TRBV4-1 and TRBJ2-2; 10 positions match TRBD1. The CDR3 runs to 19 residues. Germline V gene data show CDR1 as MGHRA and CDR2 as YSYEKL. With 3 bases clipped from V and 5 bases from J, the junction kept 15 bases outside the gene matches.

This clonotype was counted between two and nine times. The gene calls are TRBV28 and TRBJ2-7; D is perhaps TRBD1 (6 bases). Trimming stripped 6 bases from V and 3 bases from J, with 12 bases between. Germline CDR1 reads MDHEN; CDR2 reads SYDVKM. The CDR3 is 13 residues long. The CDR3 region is CASSRQGFYEQYV. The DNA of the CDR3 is TGTGCCAGCAGCCGCCAGGGGTTCTACGAGCAGTACGTC.

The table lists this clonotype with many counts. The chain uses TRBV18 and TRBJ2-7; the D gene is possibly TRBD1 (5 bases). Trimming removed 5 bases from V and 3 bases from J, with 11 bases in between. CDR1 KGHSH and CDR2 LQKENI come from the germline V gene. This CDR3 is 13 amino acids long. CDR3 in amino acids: CASSAGSIYEQYF. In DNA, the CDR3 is TGTGCCAGCTCAGCAGGGTCGATCTACGAGCAGTACTTC.

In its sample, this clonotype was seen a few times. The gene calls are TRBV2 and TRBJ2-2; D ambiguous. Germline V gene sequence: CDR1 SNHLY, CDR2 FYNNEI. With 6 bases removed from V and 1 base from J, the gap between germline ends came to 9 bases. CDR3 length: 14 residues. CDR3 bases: TGTGCCAGCAGGCTTCCACGGAACACCGGGGAGCTGTTTTTT. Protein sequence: CASRLPRNTGELFF.

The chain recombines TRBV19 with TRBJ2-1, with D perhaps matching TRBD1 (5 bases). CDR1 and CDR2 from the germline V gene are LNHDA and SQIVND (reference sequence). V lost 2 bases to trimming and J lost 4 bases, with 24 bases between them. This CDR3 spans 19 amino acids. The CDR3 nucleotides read TGTGCCAGTAGTATATCAGTGGACGGAAGAAGGCCAGGGTACAATGAGCAGTTCTTC. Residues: CASSISVDGRRPGYNEQFF.

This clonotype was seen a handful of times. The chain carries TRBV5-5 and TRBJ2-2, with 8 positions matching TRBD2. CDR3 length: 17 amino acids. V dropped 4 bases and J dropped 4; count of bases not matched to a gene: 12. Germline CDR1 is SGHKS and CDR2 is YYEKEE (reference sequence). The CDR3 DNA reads TGTGCCAGCAGCCCCGGACCGGGAGGGGTCGGCACCGGGGAGCTGTTTTTT. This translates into CASSPGPGGVGTGELFF.

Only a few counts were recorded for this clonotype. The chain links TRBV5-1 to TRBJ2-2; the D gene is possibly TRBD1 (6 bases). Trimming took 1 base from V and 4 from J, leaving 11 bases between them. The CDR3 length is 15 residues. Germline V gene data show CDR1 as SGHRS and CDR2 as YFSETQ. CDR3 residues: CASSLQGTGTGELFF. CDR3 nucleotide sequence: TGCGCCAGCAGCTTGCAGGGGACCGGCACCGGGGAGCTGTTTTTT.

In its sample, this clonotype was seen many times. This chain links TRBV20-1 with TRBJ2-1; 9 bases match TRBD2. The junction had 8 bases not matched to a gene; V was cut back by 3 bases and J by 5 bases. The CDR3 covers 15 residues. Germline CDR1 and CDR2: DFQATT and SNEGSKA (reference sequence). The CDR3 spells CSARDSGGSDNEQFF. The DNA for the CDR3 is TGCAGTGCTAGGGATAGCGGGGGATCCGACAATGAGCAGTTCTTC.

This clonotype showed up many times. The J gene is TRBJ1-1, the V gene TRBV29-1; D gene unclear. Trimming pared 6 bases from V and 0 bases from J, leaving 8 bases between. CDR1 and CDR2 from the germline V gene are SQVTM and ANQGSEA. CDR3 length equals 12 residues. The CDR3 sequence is CSVRDVNTEAFF. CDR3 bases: TGCAGCGTCCGCGATGTGAACACTGAAGCTTTCTTT.

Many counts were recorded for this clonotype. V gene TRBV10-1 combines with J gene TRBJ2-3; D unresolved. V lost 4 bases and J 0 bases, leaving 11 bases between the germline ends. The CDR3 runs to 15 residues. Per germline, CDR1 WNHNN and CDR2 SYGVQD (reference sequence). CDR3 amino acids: CASSATSTSTDTQYF. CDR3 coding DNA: TGCGCCAGCAGTGCTACCAGTACTAGCACAGATACGCAGTATTTT.

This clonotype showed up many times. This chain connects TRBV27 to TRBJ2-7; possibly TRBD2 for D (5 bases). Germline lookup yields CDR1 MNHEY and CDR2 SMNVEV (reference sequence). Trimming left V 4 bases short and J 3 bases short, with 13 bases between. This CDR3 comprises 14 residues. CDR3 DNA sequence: TGTGCCAGCAGTTCCTCCATGGGAGTCTACGAGCAGTACTTC. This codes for CASSSSMGVYEQYF.

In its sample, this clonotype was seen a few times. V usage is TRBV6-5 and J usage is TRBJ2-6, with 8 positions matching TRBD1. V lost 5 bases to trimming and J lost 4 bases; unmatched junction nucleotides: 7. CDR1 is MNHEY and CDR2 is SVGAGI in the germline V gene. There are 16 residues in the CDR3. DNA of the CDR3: TGTGCCAGCAGTCCAGCGACAGGGGTCGGGGCCAACGTCCTGACTTTC. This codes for CASSPATGVGANVLTF.

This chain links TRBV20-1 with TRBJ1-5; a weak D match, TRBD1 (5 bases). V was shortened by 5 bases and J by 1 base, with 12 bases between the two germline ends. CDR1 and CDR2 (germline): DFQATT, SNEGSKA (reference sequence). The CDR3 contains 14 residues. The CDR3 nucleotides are TGCAGTGCTCCCGAGGGGAGCAGCAATCAGCCCCAGCATTTT. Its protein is CSAPEGSSNQPQHF.